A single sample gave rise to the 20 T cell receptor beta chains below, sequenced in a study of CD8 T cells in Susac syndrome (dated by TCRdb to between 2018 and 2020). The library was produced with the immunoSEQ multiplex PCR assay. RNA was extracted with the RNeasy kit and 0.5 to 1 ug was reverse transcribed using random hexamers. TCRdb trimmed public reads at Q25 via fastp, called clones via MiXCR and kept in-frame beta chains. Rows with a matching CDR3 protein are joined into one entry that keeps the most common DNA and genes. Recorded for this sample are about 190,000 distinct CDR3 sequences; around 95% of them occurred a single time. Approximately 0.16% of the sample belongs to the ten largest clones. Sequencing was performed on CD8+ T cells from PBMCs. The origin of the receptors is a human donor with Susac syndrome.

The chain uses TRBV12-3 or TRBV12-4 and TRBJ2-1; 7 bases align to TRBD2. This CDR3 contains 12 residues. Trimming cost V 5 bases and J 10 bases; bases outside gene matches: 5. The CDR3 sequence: CASSALAKEQFF. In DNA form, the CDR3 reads TGTGCCAGCAGTGCACTAGCGAAGGAGCAGTTCTTC.

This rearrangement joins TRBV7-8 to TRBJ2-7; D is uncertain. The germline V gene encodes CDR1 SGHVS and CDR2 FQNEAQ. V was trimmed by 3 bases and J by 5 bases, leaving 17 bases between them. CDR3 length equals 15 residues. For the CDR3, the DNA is TGTGCCAGCAGCTTTTTTGGTGGCTTCTTAGACGAGCAGTACTTC. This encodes CASSFFGGFLDEQYF.

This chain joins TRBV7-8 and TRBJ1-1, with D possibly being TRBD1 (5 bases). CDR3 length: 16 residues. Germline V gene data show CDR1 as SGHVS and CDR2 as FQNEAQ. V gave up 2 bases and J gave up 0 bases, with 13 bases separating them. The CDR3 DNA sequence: TGTGCCAGCAGCTTACAGAACAGGAACATGAACACTGAAGCTTTCTTT. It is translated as CASSLQNRNMNTEAFF.

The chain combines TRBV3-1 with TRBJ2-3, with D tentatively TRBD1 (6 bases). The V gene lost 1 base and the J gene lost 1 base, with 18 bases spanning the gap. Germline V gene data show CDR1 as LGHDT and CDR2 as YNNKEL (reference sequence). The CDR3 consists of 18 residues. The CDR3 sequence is CASSQVSGYRVGTDTQYF. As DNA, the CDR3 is TGTGCCAGCAGCCAAGTTTCTGGCTACAGGGTGGGCACAGATACGCAGTATTTT.

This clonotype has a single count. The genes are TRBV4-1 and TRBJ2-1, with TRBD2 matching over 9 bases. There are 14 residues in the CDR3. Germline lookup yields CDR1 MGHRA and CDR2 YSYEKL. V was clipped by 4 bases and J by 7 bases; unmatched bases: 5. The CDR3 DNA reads TGCGCCAGCAGCCTGAGCGGGAGGTTGAATGAGCAGTTCTTC. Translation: CASSLSGRLNEQFF.

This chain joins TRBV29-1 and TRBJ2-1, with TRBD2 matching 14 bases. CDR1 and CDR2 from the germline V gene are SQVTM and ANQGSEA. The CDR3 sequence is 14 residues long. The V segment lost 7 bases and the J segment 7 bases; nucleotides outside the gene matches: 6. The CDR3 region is CSAGLAGGWNEQFF. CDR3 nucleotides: TGCAGCGCTGGACTAGCGGGGGGATGGAATGAGCAGTTCTTC.

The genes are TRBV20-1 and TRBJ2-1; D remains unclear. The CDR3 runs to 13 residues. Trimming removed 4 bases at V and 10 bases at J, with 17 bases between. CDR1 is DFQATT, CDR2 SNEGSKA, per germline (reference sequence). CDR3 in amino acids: CSANPLGGREQFF. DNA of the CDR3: TGCAGTGCTAACCCCCTCGGCGGAAGGGAGCAGTTCTTC.

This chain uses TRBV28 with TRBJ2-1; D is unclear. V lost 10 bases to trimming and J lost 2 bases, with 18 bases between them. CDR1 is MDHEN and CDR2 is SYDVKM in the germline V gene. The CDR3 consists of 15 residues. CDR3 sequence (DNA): TGTGCCACTTATCCTCGTGCTCTCACCTACAATGAGCAGTTCTTC. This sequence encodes CATYPRALTYNEQFF.

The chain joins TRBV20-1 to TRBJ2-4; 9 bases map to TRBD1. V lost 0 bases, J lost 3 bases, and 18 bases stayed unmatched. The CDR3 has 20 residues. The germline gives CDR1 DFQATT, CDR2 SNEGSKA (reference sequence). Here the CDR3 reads CSARDPNPRDRDVFKNIQYF. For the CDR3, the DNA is TGCAGTGCTAGAGATCCAAACCCCCGGGACAGGGACGTTTTCAAAAACATTCAGTACTTC.

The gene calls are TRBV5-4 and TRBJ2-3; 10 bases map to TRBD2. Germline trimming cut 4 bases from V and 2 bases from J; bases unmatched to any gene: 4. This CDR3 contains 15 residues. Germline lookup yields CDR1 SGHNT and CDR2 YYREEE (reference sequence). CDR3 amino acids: CASSQTSGNTDTQYF. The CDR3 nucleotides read TGTGCCAGCAGCCAAACTAGCGGGAACACAGATACGCAGTATTTT. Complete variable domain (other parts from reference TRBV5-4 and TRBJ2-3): ETGVTQSPTHLIKTRGQQVTLRCSSQSGHNTVSWYQQALGQGPQFIFQYYREEENGRGNFPPRFSGLQFPNYSSELNVNALELDDSALYLCASSQTSGNTDTQYFGPGTRLTVL.

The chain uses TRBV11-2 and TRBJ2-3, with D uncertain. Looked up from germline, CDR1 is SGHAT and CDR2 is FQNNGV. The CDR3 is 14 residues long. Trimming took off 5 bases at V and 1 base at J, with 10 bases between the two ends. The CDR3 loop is CASSRRPGTDTQYF. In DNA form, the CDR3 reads TGTGCCAGCAGCCGACGACCGGGCACAGATACGCAGTATTTT.

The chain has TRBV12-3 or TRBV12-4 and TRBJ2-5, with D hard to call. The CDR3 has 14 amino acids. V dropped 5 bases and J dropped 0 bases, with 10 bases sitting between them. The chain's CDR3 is CASSIVEYQETQYF. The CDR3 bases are TGTGCCAGCAGTATAGTGGAGTACCAAGAGACCCAGTACTTC.

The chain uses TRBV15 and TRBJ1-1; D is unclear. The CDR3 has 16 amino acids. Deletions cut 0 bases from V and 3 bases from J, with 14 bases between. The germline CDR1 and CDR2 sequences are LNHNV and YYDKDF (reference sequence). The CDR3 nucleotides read TGTGCCACCAGCAGAGATCGGAAGTTTGGGGACACTGAAGCTTTCTTT. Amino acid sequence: CATSRDRKFGDTEAFF.

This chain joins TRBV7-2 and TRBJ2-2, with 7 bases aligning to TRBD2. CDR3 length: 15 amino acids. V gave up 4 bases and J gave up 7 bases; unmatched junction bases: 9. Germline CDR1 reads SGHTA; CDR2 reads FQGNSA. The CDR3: CASSSPGGKVGELFF. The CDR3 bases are TGTGCCAGCAGCTCCCCCGGGGGGAAGGTCGGGGAGCTGTTTTTT.

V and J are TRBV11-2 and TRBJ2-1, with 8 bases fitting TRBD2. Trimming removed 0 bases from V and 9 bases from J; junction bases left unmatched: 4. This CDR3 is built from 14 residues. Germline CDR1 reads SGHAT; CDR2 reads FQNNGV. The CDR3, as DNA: TGTGCCAGCAGCTTAGAAAGCGGGAGTGGTGAGCAGTTCTTC. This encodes CASSLESGSGEQFF.

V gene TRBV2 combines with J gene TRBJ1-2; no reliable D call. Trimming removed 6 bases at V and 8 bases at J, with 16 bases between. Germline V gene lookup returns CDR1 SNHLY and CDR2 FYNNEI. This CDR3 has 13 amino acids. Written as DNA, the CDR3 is TGTGCCAGCAGGGAAAATGATTCAGGCGGCTACACCTTC. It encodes CASRENDSGGYTF.

The CDR3 DNA reads as TGTGCCAGCAGCTTGGCTCCCGGGACCGAGGGAGGAGATACGCAGTATTTT. Translating it yields CASSLAPGTEGGDTQYF. The J gene is TRBJ2-3, the V gene TRBV5-6; D may be TRBD2 (6 bases). Deletions cut 0 bases from V and 5 bases from J, with 19 bases between. Germline V gives CDR1 SGHDT, CDR2 YYEEEE. This CDR3 region has 17 residues.

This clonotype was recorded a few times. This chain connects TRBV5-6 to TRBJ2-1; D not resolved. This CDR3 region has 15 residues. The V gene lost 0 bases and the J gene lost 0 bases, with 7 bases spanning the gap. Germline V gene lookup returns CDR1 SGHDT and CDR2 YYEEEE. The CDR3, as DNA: TGTGCCAGCAGCTTGGACCTTAGCTCCTACAATGAGCAGTTCTTC. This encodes CASSLDLSSYNEQFF.

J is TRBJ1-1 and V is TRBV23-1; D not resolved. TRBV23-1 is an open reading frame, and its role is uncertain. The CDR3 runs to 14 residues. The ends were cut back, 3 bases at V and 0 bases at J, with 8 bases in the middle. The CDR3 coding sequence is TGCGCCAGCAGTCAGAGGATTGTGAACACTGAAGCTTTCTTT. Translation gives CASSQRIVNTEAFF.

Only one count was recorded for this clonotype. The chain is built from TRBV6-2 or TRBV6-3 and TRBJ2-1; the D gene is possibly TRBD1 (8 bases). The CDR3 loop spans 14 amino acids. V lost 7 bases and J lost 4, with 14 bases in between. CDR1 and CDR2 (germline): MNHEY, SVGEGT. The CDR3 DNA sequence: TGTGCCAGCAAAACAGGGGGGGCTTACAATGAGCAGTTCTTC. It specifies CASKTGGAYNEQFF.